A selection of T cell receptor beta chains follows, all from one sample in a study of blood T cell repertoires in COVID-19. Here immunoSEQ multiplex PCR was the method, and the copy in TCRdb shows in-frame clones only, minus some. Here the sample spans 350,000 to 450,000 clones, approximately 91% being singletons. Sequenced material: PBMCs or T cells enriched from blood (not recorded which). The receptors stem from a woman between 18 and 29 years old who had been exposed to COVID-19. Each CDR3 is given with its conserved first and last residue.

>TRBJ2-7|TRBV5-1
CASSRRDRTYEQYF
>TRBJ2-7|TRBV2
CASSGVTGPLGYEQYF
>TRBJ1-3|TRBV10-3
CAISGDRDGNTIYF
>TRBJ2-1|TRBV4-3
CASSQVGIAGINEQFF
>TRBJ2-1|TRBV7-8
CASSLTRESSNEQFF
>TRBJ2-7|TRBV7-9
CASSLAVSGSYEQYF
>TRBJ1-3|TRBV4-3
CASSQDLQGARGNTIYF
>TRBJ2-3|TRBV4-2
CASSEAGEADTQYF
>TRBJ1-1|TRBV10-3
CAISPTPTEAFF
>TRBJ2-5|TRBV7-9
CASSLAGGTETQYF
>TRBJ2-5|TRBV7-2
CASSLPGTGGGETQYF